This TCR beta chain is drawn from a study of blood T cells in healthy people across ages. A second 7 to 11 cycle PCR used barcoded and J-beta primers. A template-switch adaptor that had 12 random nucleotides put a tag on each cDNA molecule. TCRdb re-called the 5' RACE reads through MiXCR, storing one row per CDR3 protein. The sample consists of 1.5 million to 2 million distinct CDR3 sequences, about 49% of them appearing once. Individuals who donated were healthy Caucasians from Russia aged roughly 6 to 100. Germline trimming cut 7 bases from V and 11 bases from J; bases unmatched to any gene: 16. The CDR3 extends over 15 amino acids.

The sequence was obtained from a woman aged 40 to 50 in good health. Sequenced sample: blood. The chain employs TRBV12-3 or TRBV12-4 and TRBJ2-5; TRBD2 aligns across 10 bases. The CDR3 coding sequence is TGTGCCAGCATTACTAGCGGGACTACTCACAATGAGCAGTACTTC. This gives the protein CASITSGTTHNEQYF.